This TCR beta chain was retrieved from a study of T cell changes during pregnancy in multiple sclerosis. Germline CDR1 reads PRHDT; CDR2 reads FYEKMQ (reference sequence). Trimming stripped 2 bases from V and 4 bases from J, with 13 bases between. The CDR3 is 15 amino acids. This clone was seen only once. Sequenced by immunoSEQ multiplex PCR; TCRdb stores in-frame clones only, minus some. The table includes roughly 40,000 clones, roughly 90% detected once. This specimen consisted of CD8+ T cells from peripheral blood mononuclear cells, obtained in the first trimester of pregnancy. V gene TRBV13 combines with J gene TRBJ2-3; D is possibly TRBD2 (5 bases). This clonotype was obtained from a female donor with multiple sclerosis, enrolled in a pregnancy study. For the CDR3, the DNA is TGTGCCAGCAGCTTATTAGGGTCGGGGTCAGATACGCAGTATTTT. Amino acids: CASSLLGSGSDTQYF.